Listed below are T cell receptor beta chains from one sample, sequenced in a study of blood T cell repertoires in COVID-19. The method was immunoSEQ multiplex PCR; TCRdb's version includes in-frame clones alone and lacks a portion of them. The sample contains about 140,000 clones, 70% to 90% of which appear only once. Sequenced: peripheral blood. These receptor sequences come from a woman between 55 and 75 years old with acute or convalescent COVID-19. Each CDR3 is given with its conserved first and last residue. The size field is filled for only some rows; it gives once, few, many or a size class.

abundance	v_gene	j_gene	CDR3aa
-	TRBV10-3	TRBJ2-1	CAISEGTIGRSYNEQFF
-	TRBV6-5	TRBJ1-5	CASSRGLFNQPQHF
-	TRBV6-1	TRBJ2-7	CASSEEGTGYYEQYF
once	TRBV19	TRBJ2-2	CASSTQGNTGELFF
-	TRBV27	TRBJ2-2	CASAVLAGATGELFF
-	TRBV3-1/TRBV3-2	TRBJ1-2	CASSPPGNGYTF
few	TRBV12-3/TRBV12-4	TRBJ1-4	CASRGLGGEKLFF
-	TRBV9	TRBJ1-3	CASSVVPGGDNSGNTIYF
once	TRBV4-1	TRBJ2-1	CASSPVGGGGAYEQFF
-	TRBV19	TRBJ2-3	CASSRAGAADTQYF
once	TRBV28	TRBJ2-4	CASSLLVQGIAKNIQYF
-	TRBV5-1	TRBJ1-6	CASKDRENSPLHF
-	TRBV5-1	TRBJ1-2	CASSPDRGYGYTF
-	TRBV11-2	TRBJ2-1	CASSLVLQGYNEQFF
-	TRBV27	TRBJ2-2	CASSPLAGQFTGELFF
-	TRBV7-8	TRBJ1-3	CASSLVSAGLAGNTIYF
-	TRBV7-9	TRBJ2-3	CASSSHTGQGIDTQYF
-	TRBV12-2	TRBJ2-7	CASRLTMTNDYEQYF
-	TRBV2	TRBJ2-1	CASRLGQNNEQFF
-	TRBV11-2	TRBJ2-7	CASSFPGVGEQYF
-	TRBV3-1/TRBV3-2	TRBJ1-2	CASSQSPYGYTF
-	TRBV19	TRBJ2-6	CASSIRPGLASLSGANVLTF
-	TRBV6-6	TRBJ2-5	CASRTGGFETQYF
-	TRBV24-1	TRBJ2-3	CATSDTKRGATDTQYF
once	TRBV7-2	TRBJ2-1	CASSANRDRAYNEQFF
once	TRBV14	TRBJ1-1	CASSQDRVYTEAFF
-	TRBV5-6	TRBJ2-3	CASSLGTASTDTQYF
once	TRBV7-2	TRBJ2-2	CASSLAGARVGTGELFF
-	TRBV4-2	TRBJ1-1	CASSQVDSRNTEAFF
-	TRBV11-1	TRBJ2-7	CASSFGTGAYEQYF
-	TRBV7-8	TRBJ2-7	CASSSTSVREQYF
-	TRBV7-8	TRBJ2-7	CASSLSSLLEQYF
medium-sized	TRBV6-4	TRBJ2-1	CASSDSQGGSNEQFF
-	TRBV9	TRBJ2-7	CASSQGLAFSYEQYF
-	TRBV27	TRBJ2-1	CASSYTAGYHNEQFF
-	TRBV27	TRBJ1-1	CASSLFPGRVNTEAFF
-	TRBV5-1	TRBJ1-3	CASSLGTGGENTIYF
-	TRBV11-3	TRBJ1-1	CASSPRAGGLNTEAFF
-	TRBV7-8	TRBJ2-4	CASSLAGRGAKNIQYF